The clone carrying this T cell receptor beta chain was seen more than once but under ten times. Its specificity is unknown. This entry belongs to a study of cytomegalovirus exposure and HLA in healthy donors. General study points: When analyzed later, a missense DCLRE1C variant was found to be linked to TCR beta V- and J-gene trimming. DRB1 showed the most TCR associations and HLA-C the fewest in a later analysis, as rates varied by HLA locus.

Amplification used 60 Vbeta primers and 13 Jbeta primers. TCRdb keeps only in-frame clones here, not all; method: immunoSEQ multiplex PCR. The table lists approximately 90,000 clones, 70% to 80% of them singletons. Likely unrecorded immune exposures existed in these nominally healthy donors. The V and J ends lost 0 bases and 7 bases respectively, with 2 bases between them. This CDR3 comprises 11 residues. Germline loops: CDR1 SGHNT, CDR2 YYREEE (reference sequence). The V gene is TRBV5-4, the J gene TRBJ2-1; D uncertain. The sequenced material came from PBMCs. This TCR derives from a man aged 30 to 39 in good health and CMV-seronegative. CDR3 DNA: TGTGCCAGCAGCTTGGCGAATGAGCAGTTCTTC. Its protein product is CASSLANEQFF.